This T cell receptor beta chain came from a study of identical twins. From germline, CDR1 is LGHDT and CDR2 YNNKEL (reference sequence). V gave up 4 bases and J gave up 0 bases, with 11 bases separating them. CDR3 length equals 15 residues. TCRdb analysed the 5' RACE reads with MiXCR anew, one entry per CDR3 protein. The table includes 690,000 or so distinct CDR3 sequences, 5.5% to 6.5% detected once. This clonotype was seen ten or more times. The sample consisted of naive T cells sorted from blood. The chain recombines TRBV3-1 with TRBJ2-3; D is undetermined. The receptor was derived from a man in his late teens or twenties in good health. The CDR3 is CASSPRRVSTDTQYF. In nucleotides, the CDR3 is TGTGCCAGCAGCCCACGCCGGGTTAGCACAGATACGCAGTATTTT.